This T cell receptor (beta chain) was recorded in a study of Tregs in tolerant kidney transplant recipients (dated by TCRdb to about 2019). With respect to the entire study: TCRbeta sequencing was used in the study to identify donor-specific regulatory T cells before combined kidney and bone marrow transplantation, and the identified cells were then tracked after transplant.

The germline V gene encodes CDR1 LNHDA and CDR2 SQIVND (reference sequence). There are 13 amino acids in the CDR3, from cysteine to phenylalanine inclusive. Part of the CDR3 DNA is given, 30 bases translated from base 1. At the junction V is shortened by 4 bases and J by 7 bases; bases outside the gene matches: 4. Related donors were used in the transplants with nonmyeloablative bone marrow transplantation, and mixed chimerism was transient in the human trials. Unstimulated Tregs (CD4+CD25+CD127-), CD4+ non-Tregs (CD4+CD25-), CD4 and CD8 cells were FACS-sorted from thawed PBMCs. Patients were a few combined kidney and bone marrow transplant recipients from the ITN036ST trial, and only these trial subjects had samples available. Healthy control blood was processed to PBMCs with a Ficoll density gradient and then cryopreserved, whereas patient PBMCs were collected both before and after transplant.

General conclusions and limits of the study: Because the PCR primers were changed over time for some patients, nucleotide-level comparison could not be performed across the samples from those patients. Biological reproducibility was not examined directly, but technical replication error appeared to be minimal. In tolerant patients, the expansion of donor-specific Tregs was greater than global Treg expansion, suggesting that the expansion was antigen-driven rather than nonspecific. Because only a small number of patients were included, the study had limitations, and the results will need to be validated in larger populations as well as under other immunosuppression protocols. Expanding Tregs with activated donor B cells appeared to identify the most biologically relevant and donor-specific TCRbeta repertoire.

Genomic DNA was extracted from sorted cells with the QIAGEN DNeasy Blood and Tissue Kit for TCRbeta CDR3 sequencing. Through immunoSEQ, high-throughput TCRbeta CDR3 sequencing was done commercially, including PCR amplification with internal controls and bias correction. In the paper's pipeline: A unique productive TCRbeta sequence was defined by the CDR3 nucleotide sequence when primers matched, and otherwise by the CDR3 amino acid sequence together with the Vbeta and Jbeta genes. To correct sorting error, sequences shared between sorted populations at a frequency ratio of 2:1 or less were removed; the rest were assigned to the higher population. A sequence counted as donor-reactive if, in CFSE-low cells, the sequence had a frequency of at least 0.01% and was expanded at least 5-fold compared with unstimulated cells. Jensen-Shannon divergence, calculated on the top 100 TCRbeta sequences ranked by frequency, was used to quantify repertoire divergence. When a sample had multiple sequencing runs, each run was corrected for sorting error separately and the runs were then pooled. What TCRdb holds here is the immuneACCESS table cut down to in-frame rearrangements. Part of the clones is not present; checked against another copy, under half of the missing clones reflect an unresolved V gene, and the others are unexplained. The DNA gave D and trimming, while V, J and clone size come from that table. The sample table records tens of thousands of clones. The ten most abundant clones make up under 2% of the sample.

Details on this clone: Its antigen has not been determined. The read falls 3 residues short of the CDR3 end, and the missing part is taken from the germline J gene.

This sequence was found in a human patient who received a combined kidney and bone marrow transplant. Some T cells seen after a transplant may have their origin in the graft donor. The chain is assembled from TRBV19 and TRBJ2-1; a stretch of 7 junction bases matches TRBD1. Sequenced here: CD4+ T cells from blood (PBMCs), sampled 24 months after the transplant. The CDR3 here reads CASSKGQINEQFF. Partial CDR3 DNA: TGTGCCAGTAGTAAGGGACAGATTAATGAG.